This is a list of T cell receptor beta chains from one sample in a study of cytomegalovirus exposure and HLA in healthy donors. Repertoires were generated with immunoSEQ multiplex PCR, while TCRdb's copy carries only in-frame clones and drops some. This sample has about 130,000 clones, with about 88% found just once. The sample was PBMCs. These receptors came from a woman aged 18-29 years in good health and CMV-seropositive. Both conserved end residues are part of each CDR3. A D gene is named only where the DNA matches it firmly. Part of the rows lack a size; the others show once, few, many or a class for expanded clones.

NA,TRBJ1-2,NA,TRBV30,12,TGTGCCTGGAGTGGGACTTCCTATGGCTACACCTTC,CAWSGTSYGYTF
NA,TRBJ1-4,NA,TRBV7-2,13,TGTGCCAGCAGCCTTGGGGGCAGTGAAAAACTGTTTTTT,CASSLGGSEKLFF
NA,TRBJ2-7,NA,TRBV6-5,15,TGTGCCAGCAGTTACTCAGGGGGGGCCTCCTACGAGCAGTACTTC,CASSYSGGASYEQYF
NA,TRBJ2-2,NA,TRBV2,13,TGTGCCAGCAGTCTCGCAGGGACCGGGGAGCTGTTTTTT,CASSLAGTGELFF
NA,TRBJ2-7,NA,TRBV15,17,TGTGCCACCAGCAGATCCTTGGGACAAAACCCAACCTACGAGCAGTACTTC,CATSRSLGQNPTYEQYF
NA,TRBJ1-6,NA,TRBV11-3,18,TGTGCCAGCAGCCCACCGGGGTCACCGATTTTTTACAATTCACCCCTCCACTTT,CASSPPGSPIFYNSPLHF
NA,TRBJ1-6,NA,TRBV28,15,TGTGCCAGCAGGTTGGGCAGGGCTCGTAATTCACCCCTCCACTTT,CASRLGRARNSPLHF
TRBD1,TRBJ1-2,few,TRBV28,11,TGTGCCAGCACAGGGGGCTATGGCTACACCTTC,CASTGGYGYTF
NA,TRBJ2-7,NA,TRBV15,17,TGTGCCACCAGCAGAGCTACCACGCGAGGGGGTTCCTACGAGCAGTACTTC,CATSRATTRGGSYEQYF
TRBD2,TRBJ2-5,once,TRBV5-1,16,TGCGCCAGCAGCTTGACTAGCGGGGGCCCCGGGGAGACCCAGTACTTC,CASSLTSGGPGETQYF
NA,TRBJ2-3,NA,TRBV11-2,15,TGTGCCAGCAGCTTAGCGGGGAGAAGCACAGATACGCAGTATTTT,CASSLAGRSTDTQYF
NA,TRBJ2-1,NA,TRBV19,13,TGTGCCAGTAGTATACCTAGCTTGGATGAGCAGTTCTTC,CASSIPSLDEQFF
NA,TRBJ2-7,NA,TRBV7-9,13,TGTGCCAGCAGCTCGACAAACAGGGACGAGCAGTACTTC,CASSSTNRDEQYF